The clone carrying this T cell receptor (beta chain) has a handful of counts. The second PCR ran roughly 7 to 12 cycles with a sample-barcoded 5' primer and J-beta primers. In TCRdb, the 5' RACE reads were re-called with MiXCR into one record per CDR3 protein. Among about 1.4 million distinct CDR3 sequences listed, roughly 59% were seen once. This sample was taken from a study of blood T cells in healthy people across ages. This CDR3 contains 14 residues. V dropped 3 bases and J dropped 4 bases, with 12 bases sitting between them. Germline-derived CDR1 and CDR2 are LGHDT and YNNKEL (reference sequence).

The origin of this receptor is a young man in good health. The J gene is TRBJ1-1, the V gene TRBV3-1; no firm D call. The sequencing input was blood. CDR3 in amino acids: CASSQTARGTEAFF. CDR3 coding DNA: TGTGCCAGCAGCCAGACCGCCCGGGGCACTGAAGCTTTCTTT. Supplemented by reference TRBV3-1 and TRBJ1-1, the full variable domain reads DTAVSQTPKYLVTQMGNDKSIKCEQNLGHDTMYWYKQDSKKFLKIMFSYNNKELIINETVPNRFSPKSPDKAHLNLHINSLELGDSAVYFCASSQTARGTEAFFGQGTRLTVV.